This TCR beta chain was recovered during a study of blood T cell repertoires in COVID-19. Study as a whole: There were acute and convalescent COVID-19 samples, and they came from the United States, Italy and Spain.

Study processing details: Reference gene primers were amplified, and this amplification served to estimate nucleated cell counts. The repertoire was sequenced with immunoSEQ multiplex PCR; TCRdb's copy has only in-frame clones and lacks some. The V and J calls and clone size were taken over from that table, and D and trimming were inferred from the DNA. The sample holds some 76,000 clones, about four fifths seen once. This CDR3 has 16 residues. Germline-derived CDR1 and CDR2 are KGHSH and LQKENI. V shed 4 bases, J shed 5 bases, and the junction held 11 bases outside the gene matches. Specimen: peripheral blood. The V and J genes are TRBV18 and TRBJ2-7; 10 bases agree with TRBD1. This receptor was identified in a woman in her sixties or seventies with acute or convalescent COVID-19. The CDR3 here is CASSLHPPGQGHEQYF. The CDR3 coding sequence is TGTGCCAGCTCACTTCATCCACCGGGACAGGGGCACGAGCAGTACTTC.